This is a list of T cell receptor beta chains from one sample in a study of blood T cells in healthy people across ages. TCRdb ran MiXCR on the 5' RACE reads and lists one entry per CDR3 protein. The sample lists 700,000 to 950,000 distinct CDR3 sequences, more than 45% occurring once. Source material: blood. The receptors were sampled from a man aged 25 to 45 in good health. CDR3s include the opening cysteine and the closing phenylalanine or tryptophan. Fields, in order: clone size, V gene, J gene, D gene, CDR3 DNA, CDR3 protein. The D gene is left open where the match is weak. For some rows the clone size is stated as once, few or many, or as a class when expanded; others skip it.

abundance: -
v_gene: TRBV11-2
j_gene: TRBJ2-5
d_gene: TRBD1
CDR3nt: TGTGCCAGCAGCATGGACAGGCTGAGGGAGACCCAGTACTTC
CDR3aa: CASSMDRLRETQYF

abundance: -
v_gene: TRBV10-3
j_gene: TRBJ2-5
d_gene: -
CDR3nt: TGTGCCATCAGTGGTTTAGGGGGTGTTGTTGAGGAGACCCAGTACTTC
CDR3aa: CAISGLGGVVEETQYF

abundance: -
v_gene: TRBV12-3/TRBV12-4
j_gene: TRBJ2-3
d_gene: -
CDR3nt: TGTGCCAGCAGCAGAGCGTACACAGATACGCAGTATTTT
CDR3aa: CASSRAYTDTQYF

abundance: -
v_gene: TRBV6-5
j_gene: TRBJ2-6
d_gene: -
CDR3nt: TGTGCCACCTACTCTGGGGCCAACGTCCTGACTTTC
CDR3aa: CATYSGANVLTF

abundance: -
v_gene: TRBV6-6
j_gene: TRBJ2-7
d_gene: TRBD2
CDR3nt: TGTGCCAGCAGCAACACGGGACTAGCGTCCTACGAGCAGTACTTC
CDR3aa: CASSNTGLASYEQYF

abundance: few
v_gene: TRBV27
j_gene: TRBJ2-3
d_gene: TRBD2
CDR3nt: TGTGCCAGCAGTCAAGGGACTACTGGCACAGATACGCAGTATTTT
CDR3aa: CASSQGTTGTDTQYF

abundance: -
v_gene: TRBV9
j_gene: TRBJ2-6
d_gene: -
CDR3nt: TGTGCCAGCAGCGCCTCCCCGTCGGCCGGGGCCAACGTCCTGACTTTC
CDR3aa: CASSASPSAGANVLTF

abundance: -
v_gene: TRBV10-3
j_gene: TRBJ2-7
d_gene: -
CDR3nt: TGTGCCATCACCGATCCGGGATTATCCTACGAGCAGTACTTC
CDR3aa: CAITDPGLSYEQYF

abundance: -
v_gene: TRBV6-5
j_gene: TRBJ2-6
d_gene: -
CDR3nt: TGTGCCAGCAGTTACGCGGGGAACGGGGCCAACGTCCTGACTTTC
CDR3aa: CASSYAGNGANVLTF

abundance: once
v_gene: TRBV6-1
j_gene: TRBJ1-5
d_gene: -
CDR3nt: TGTGCCAGCAGTGAAATACCCCAGGGTTTTCAGCCCCAGCATTTT
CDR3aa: CASSEIPQGFQPQHF

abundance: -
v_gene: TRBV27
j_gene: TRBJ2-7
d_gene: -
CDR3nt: TGTGCCAGCAGTTTTTACAGCACCTCCTACGAGCAGTACTTC
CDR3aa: CASSFYSTSYEQYF

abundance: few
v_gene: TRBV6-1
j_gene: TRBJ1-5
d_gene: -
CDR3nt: TGTGCCAGCAGGACTGATAGCAATCAGCCCCAGCATTTT
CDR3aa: CASRTDSNQPQHF

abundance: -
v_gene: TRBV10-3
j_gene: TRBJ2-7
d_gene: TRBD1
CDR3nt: TGTGCCATCAGTGGCGGGACAGGGTTTGGCGAGCAGTACTTC
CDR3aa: CAISGGTGFGEQYF

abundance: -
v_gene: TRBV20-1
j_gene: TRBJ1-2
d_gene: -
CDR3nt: TGCAGTGCTGTGGGACGGAACTATGGCTACACCTTC
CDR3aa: CSAVGRNYGYTF

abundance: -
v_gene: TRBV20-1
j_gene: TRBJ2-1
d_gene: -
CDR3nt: TGCAGTGCTAGAGTTCCCTACAATGAGCAGTTCTTC
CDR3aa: CSARVPYNEQFF

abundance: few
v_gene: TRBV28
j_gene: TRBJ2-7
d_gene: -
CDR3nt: TGTGCCAGCACCCCCAGAACGGGAATCTCCTACGAGCAGTACTTC
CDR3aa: CASTPRTGISYEQYF

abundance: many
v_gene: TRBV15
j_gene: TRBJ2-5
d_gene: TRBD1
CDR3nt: TGTGCCACCCATACAGGGGGCCTGGGGACCCAGTACTTC
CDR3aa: CATHTGGLGTQYF

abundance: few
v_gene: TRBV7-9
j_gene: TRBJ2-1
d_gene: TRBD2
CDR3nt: TGTGCCAGCACCGGAGGGACTAGCGGGAACAATGAGCAGTTCTTC
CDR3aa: CASTGGTSGNNEQFF

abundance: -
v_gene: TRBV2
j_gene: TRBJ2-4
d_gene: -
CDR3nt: TGTGCCAGCGATTGGGACAAAGCCGAGTTTTTAGCCAAAAACATTCAGTACTTC
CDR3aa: CASDWDKAEFLAKNIQYF

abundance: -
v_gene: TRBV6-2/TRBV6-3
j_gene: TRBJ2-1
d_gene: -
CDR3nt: TGTGCCAGCAGTTATACCCAACGCCAGGGGAGGTTCTTC
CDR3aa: CASSYTQRQGRFF

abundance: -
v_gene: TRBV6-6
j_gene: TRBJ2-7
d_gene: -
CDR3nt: TGTGCCAGCAGTTACCCCCCAGCTCGGACCACCTACGAGCAGTACTTC
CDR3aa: CASSYPPARTTYEQYF

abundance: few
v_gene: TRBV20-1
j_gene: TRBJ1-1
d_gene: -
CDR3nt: TGCAGTGCTAGCGGTAGGAGTTGGGGGAACACTGAAGCTTTCTTT
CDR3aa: CSASGRSWGNTEAFF

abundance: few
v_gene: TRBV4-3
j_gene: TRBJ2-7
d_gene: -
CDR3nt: TGCGCCAGCAGCCAAGACGTTAAGACAGAGAGGACCTACGAGCAGTACTTC
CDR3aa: CASSQDVKTERTYEQYF

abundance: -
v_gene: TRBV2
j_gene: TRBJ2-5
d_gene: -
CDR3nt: TGTGCCAGCAGGACATCCGGGACTTCTCAAGAGACCCAGTACTTC
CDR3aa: CASRTSGTSQETQYF

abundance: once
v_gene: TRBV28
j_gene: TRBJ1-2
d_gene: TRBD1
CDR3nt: TGTGCCAGCAGTTGGGACAGCCCTCACGATGGCTACACCTTC
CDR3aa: CASSWDSPHDGYTF

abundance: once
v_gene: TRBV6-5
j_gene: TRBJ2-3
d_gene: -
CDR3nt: TGTGCCAGCAGTTACTTGGCGAGCGGAACCCGCACAGATACGCAGTATTTT
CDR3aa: CASSYLASGTRTDTQYF

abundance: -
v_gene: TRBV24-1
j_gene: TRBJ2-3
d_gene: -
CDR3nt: TGTGCCACCAGTGGGGCTAGCACAGATACGCAGTATTTT
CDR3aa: CATSGASTDTQYF

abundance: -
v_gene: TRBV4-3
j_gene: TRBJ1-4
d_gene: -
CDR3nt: TGCGCCAGCAGCCCCGACAGGACTAGAGAAAAACTGTTTTTT
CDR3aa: CASSPDRTREKLFF

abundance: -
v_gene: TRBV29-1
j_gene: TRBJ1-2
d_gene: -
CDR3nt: TGCAGCGTTGAGAAGATGACGATTAACTATGGCTACACCTTC
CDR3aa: CSVEKMTINYGYTF